The rows below give T cell receptor beta chains drawn from one sample of a study of cytomegalovirus exposure and HLA in healthy donors. Data came from immunoSEQ multiplex PCR; TCRdb stores just in-frame clones and leaves some out. This table has around 65,000 clones, roughly 87% appearing once. The specimen sequenced was PBMCs. The receptors derive from a female donor in good health and CMV-seronegative. CDR3s include the opening cysteine and the closing phenylalanine or tryptophan. Each record gives: J gene, clone size, D gene, V gene, CDR3 protein, CDR3 DNA. The D gene is left open where the match is weak. Where a row states a size, it is once, few, many or the class of an expanded clone; other rows omit it.

J gene: TRBJ2-7; clone size: medium-sized; D gene: TRBD1; V gene: TRBV7-8; CDR3 protein: CASSPRQGPAYEQYF; CDR3 DNA: TGTGCCAGCAGCCCAAGACAGGGGCCCGCCTACGAGCAGTACTTC
J gene: TRBJ2-7; clone size: .; D gene: TRBD1; V gene: TRBV28; CDR3 protein: CASSFGQDYEQYF; CDR3 DNA: TGTGCCAGCAGTTTTGGACAGGACTACGAGCAGTACTTC
J gene: TRBJ2-7; clone size: .; D gene: .; V gene: TRBV4-2; CDR3 protein: CASSQERVLAGLLTYEQYF; CDR3 DNA: TGTGCCAGCAGCCAAGAAAGGGTCTTAGCAGGGCTCCTGACCTACGAGCAGTACTTC
J gene: TRBJ2-1; clone size: .; D gene: TRBD2; V gene: TRBV9; CDR3 protein: CASSVGGAGVRNEQFF; CDR3 DNA: TGTGCCAGCAGCGTAGGAGGAGCGGGAGTTAGGAATGAGCAGTTCTTC
J gene: TRBJ2-3; clone size: once; D gene: .; V gene: TRBV19; CDR3 protein: CASSIGGRTSTDTQYF; CDR3 DNA: TGTGCCAGTAGTATCGGGGGGCGGACTAGCACAGATACGCAGTATTTT
J gene: TRBJ1-2; clone size: .; D gene: .; V gene: TRBV10-3; CDR3 protein: CAIRRASGYTF; CDR3 DNA: TGTGCCATCAGGAGGGCTTCTGGCTACACCTTC
J gene: TRBJ2-7; clone size: .; D gene: TRBD1; V gene: TRBV28; CDR3 protein: CASSPSGESGTGLHEQYF; CDR3 DNA: TGTGCCAGCAGTCCATCAGGGGAGAGTGGGACAGGGCTACACGAGCAGTACTTC
J gene: TRBJ1-6; clone size: .; D gene: TRBD1; V gene: TRBV27; CDR3 protein: CASSRRQGTNSPLHF; CDR3 DNA: TGTGCCAGCAGCCGCCGACAGGGAACTAATTCACCCCTCCACTTT
J gene: TRBJ2-2; clone size: .; D gene: .; V gene: TRBV10-3; CDR3 protein: CAISESSSGELFF; CDR3 DNA: TGTGCCATCAGTGAGTCGAGCTCCGGGGAGCTGTTTTTT
J gene: TRBJ2-1; clone size: .; D gene: TRBD1; V gene: TRBV7-8; CDR3 protein: CASSPTPSTGYNEQFF; CDR3 DNA: TGTGCCAGCAGCCCCACCCCCTCGACAGGGTACAATGAGCAGTTCTTC
J gene: TRBJ2-5; clone size: .; D gene: .; V gene: TRBV18; CDR3 protein: CASSPPERETQYF; CDR3 DNA: TGTGCCAGCTCACCACCGGAGAGGGAGACCCAGTACTTC
J gene: TRBJ1-4; clone size: .; D gene: TRBD1; V gene: TRBV30; CDR3 protein: CAWSRGNDEKLFF; CDR3 DNA: TGTGCCTGGTCCAGGGGGAATGATGAAAAACTGTTTTTT
J gene: TRBJ2-7; clone size: once; D gene: TRBD2; V gene: TRBV7-2; CDR3 protein: CASSLVGLVSYEQYF; CDR3 DNA: TGTGCCAGCAGCTTAGTGGGACTAGTTTCGTACGAGCAGTACTTC
J gene: TRBJ2-7; clone size: .; D gene: .; V gene: TRBV11-2; CDR3 protein: CASSLGGLYPYEQYF; CDR3 DNA: TGTGCCAGCAGCTTAGGGGGGCTTTACCCCTACGAGCAGTACTTC
J gene: TRBJ2-1; clone size: .; D gene: TRBD2; V gene: TRBV7-9; CDR3 protein: CAIPSGSSYNEQFF; CDR3 DNA: TGTGCCATCCCTAGCGGGAGCTCCTACAATGAGCAGTTCTTC
J gene: TRBJ2-2; clone size: .; D gene: .; V gene: TRBV18; CDR3 protein: CASSDGVSGELFF; CDR3 DNA: TGTGCCAGCTCAGACGGGGTTTCCGGGGAGCTGTTTTTT
J gene: TRBJ1-5; clone size: .; D gene: .; V gene: TRBV19; CDR3 protein: CASIESSLLKNQPQHF; CDR3 DNA: TGTGCCAGTATCGAATCGAGTCTTCTAAAAAATCAGCCCCAGCATTTT
J gene: TRBJ2-3; clone size: .; D gene: TRBD2; V gene: TRBV6-1; CDR3 protein: CASRWGGETDTQYF; CDR3 DNA: TGTGCCAGCAGGTGGGGGGGGGAAACAGATACGCAGTATTTT
J gene: TRBJ2-4; clone size: .; D gene: TRBD2; V gene: TRBV4-3; CDR3 protein: CASSQGLREAKNIQYF; CDR3 DNA: TGCGCCAGCAGCCAAGGTCTGCGGGAGGCCAAAAACATTCAGTACTTC
J gene: TRBJ1-2; clone size: .; D gene: .; V gene: TRBV28; CDR3 protein: CASSLLTTYGYTF; CDR3 DNA: TGTGCCAGCAGTTTACTGACAACCTATGGCTACACCTTC